The T cell receptor (beta chain) under discussion was sequenced for a study of identical twins. The CDR3 has 13 residues. Germline V gene lookup returns CDR1 SNHLY and CDR2 FYNNEI. Trimming left V 7 bases short and J 3 bases short, with 12 bases between. Template switching added a universal primer site, and cDNA bore unique molecular identifiers. MiXCR was run by TCRdb on the 5' RACE reads, yielding one entry per CDR3 protein. The repertoire includes about 520,000 distinct CDR3 sequences, around 20% of them detected once, and 0.91% sits in the top ten. This sample was shared with a second study, whose subject was T cells expressing NK-cell markers.

What was sequenced was CD4+ T cells sorted from blood. The gene calls are TRBV2 and TRBJ2-5; possibly TRBD1 for D (5 bases). This receptor was taken from a woman aged 18-35 years in good health. The CDR3 loop is CASKQEWEETQYF. The CDR3 DNA reads as TGTGCCAGCAAACAGGAGTGGGAAGAGACCCAGTACTTC.